This TCR beta chain was documented in a study of blood T cell repertoires in COVID-19. Sequenced by immunoSEQ multiplex PCR; TCRdb stores in-frame clones only, minus some. Of about 210,000 clones listed, over 80% are singletons. This clone is a singleton in its sample. This TCR derives from a man between 60 and 75 years old with COVID-19, enrolled during active disease. The sample consisted of peripheral blood.

Written as DNA, the CDR3 is TGTGCCAGCAGCGCCGCGGAGGGATCCGAGCAGTACTTC. It specifies CASSAAEGSEQYF. The chain employs TRBV7-7 and TRBJ2-7; TRBD2 might be the D (6 bases). In germline, CDR1 is SSHAT, CDR2 FNYEAQ (reference sequence). Trimming shortened V by 5 bases and J by 6 bases, and 14 bases separated the two germline ends. This CDR3 spans 13 amino acids. Full variable domain (outside the CDR3, taken from reference TRBV7-7 and TRBJ2-7): GAGVSQSPRYKVTKRGQDVTLRCDPISSHATLYWYQQALGQGPEFLTYFNYEAQPDKSGLPSDRFSAERPEGSISTLTIQRTEQRDSAMYRCASSAAEGSEQYFGPGTRLTVT.